These T cell receptor beta chains were read from a single sample in a study of cytomegalovirus exposure and HLA in healthy donors. Produced via immunoSEQ multiplex PCR; TCRdb's table is partial and in-frame only. The table lists over 200,000 clones, roughly 80% of them singletons. The sequencing input was PBMCs. The receptors originated from a man aged 40-50 years in good health and CMV-seropositive. Both conserved end residues are part of each CDR3. Each record gives: V gene, J gene, D gene, CDR3 protein. The D gene is left open where the match is weak.

TRBV7-2,TRBJ2-7,TRBD1,CASSLGGQGPYEQYF
TRBV5-1,TRBJ1-4,NA,CASSLGGGRNEKLFF
TRBV27,TRBJ2-1,NA,CASSLSIIRDNNQFF
TRBV2,TRBJ2-1,NA,CASSDNRGLWQFF
TRBV2,TRBJ1-4,NA,CASSAENEKLFF
TRBV30,TRBJ2-3,NA,CAWSRGSTDTQYF
TRBV6-5,TRBJ1-1,NA,CASSYYSQSTEAFF
TRBV15,TRBJ2-7,NA,CATSFDRLDSYEQYF
TRBV5-1,TRBJ1-4,NA,CASSLERERGFEKLFF
TRBV7-3,TRBJ2-5,NA,CASSRLGGWQETQYF
TRBV6-1,TRBJ1-5,NA,CASSTGHVNQPQHF
TRBV5-1,TRBJ2-4,TRBD1,CASSPGQGIVDIQYF
TRBV7-9,TRBJ2-2,NA,CASTNRVSTGELFF
TRBV9,TRBJ1-2,TRBD1,CASSVEEGGHYGYTF